This passage covers 21 T cell receptor beta chains from one sample sequenced in a study of beta chain features in type 1 diabetes. No antigen has been identified for these receptors. Expressed TCRB transcripts were sequenced because the entire RNA isolate underwent reverse transcription. TCRdb keeps only in-frame clones here, not all; method: immunoSEQ multiplex PCR. The data show about 700,000 clones, around 15% seen once. Notes on the study in general: Within each of all four CD4+ subsets, Type 1 diabetes patients had TCRB CDR3s that were moderately but significantly shorter.

Sequencing input: naive CD4+ T cells from blood. These receptors all come from a young man with type 1 diabetes.

The chain has TRBV30 and TRBJ2-7; tentatively, D is TRBD2 (6 bases). CDR3 length: 15 residues. V was pared by 6 bases and J by 2 bases, with 20 bases between. Germline lookup yields CDR1 GTSNPN and CDR2 SVGIG (reference sequence). For the CDR3, the DNA is TGTGCCTGTCCGGGGCGGCGGGGTCATCCCTACGAGCAGTACTTC. It codes for CACPGRRGHPYEQYF.

CDR3 sequence: CASSDSGQGKGQPQHF. In DNA form, the CDR3 reads TGTGCCAGCAGCGATAGTGGACAGGGGAAGGGTCAGCCCCAGCATTTT. The chain recombines TRBV5-5 with TRBJ1-5; the match to TRBD1 covers 9 bases. Trimming took 4 bases from V and 6 from J; bases not matched to a gene: 11. From germline, CDR1 is SGHKS and CDR2 YYEKEE (reference sequence). CDR3 length: 16 residues.

The chain has TRBV7-3 and TRBJ2-2; weak D call: TRBD2 (5 bases). The CDR3 has 16 amino acids. Looked up from germline, CDR1 is SGHTA and CDR2 is FQGTGA. V lost 4 bases and J lost 7, with 19 bases in between. CDR3 region: CASSSQEGSAGGELFF. CDR3 nucleotide sequence: TGTGCCAGCAGCTCCCAAGAGGGTAGCGCCGGCGGGGAGCTGTTTTTT.

The CDR3 DNA sequence: TGCGCCAGCAGCTCAGAGAACCGGGGCTATGGCTACACCTTC. Translating gives CASSSENRGYGYTF. This sequence joins TRBV5-1 and TRBJ1-2; no clear D. The germline gives CDR1 SGHRS, CDR2 YFSETQ. CDR3 length: 14 residues. V lost 3 bases to trimming and J lost 4 bases, with 13 bases between them.

This clone has just a few counts. CDR3 protein: CAWGLQRAEAFF. CDR3 coding DNA: TGTGCCTGGGGGCTCCAGCGGGCTGAAGCTTTCTTT. V is TRBV30 and J is TRBJ1-1; D gene unclear. The V gene's germline CDR1 is GTSNPN and CDR2 SVGIG (reference sequence). CDR3 length: 12 residues. V dropped 5 bases and J dropped 6 bases, with 13 bases sitting between them.

This clone was seen a handful of times. This chain connects TRBV4-1 to TRBJ2-1; 14 positions match TRBD2. Germline trimming cut 4 bases from V and 7 bases from J; bases unmatched to any gene: 9. The CDR3 runs 17 residues. Germline V gene sequence: CDR1 MGHRA, CDR2 YSYEKL. The CDR3 sequence is CASSPQRTSGGTNEQFF. CDR3 bases: TGCGCCAGCAGCCCCCAGCGGACTAGCGGGGGGACTAATGAGCAGTTCTTC.

V usage is TRBV18 and J usage is TRBJ2-5; 7 bases align to TRBD1. Germline-derived CDR1 and CDR2 are KGHSH and LQKENI. The CDR3 consists of 14 residues. The junction had 5 bases not matched to a gene; V was cut back by 2 bases and J by 5 bases. CDR3 loop: CASSPRQGDETQYF. The DNA for the CDR3 is TGTGCCAGCTCACCAAGGCAGGGGGACGAGACCCAGTACTTC.

This clone has just a few counts. The chain joins TRBV13 to TRBJ2-7; D gene uncertain. Trimming cost V 5 bases and J 2 bases, with 13 bases left between them. The germline gives CDR1 PRHDT, CDR2 FYEKMQ (reference sequence). The CDR3 length is 14 residues. CDR3 loop: CASSPNTAPYEQYF. CDR3 bases: TGTGCCAGCAGCCCCAACACGGCCCCCTACGAGCAGTACTTC.

This chain connects TRBV15 to TRBJ2-7, with 8 nucleotides matching TRBD2. CDR1 is LNHNV and CDR2 is YYDKDF in the germline V gene (reference sequence). The junction had 13 bases not matched to a gene; V was cut back by 5 bases and J by 4 bases. The CDR3 length is 16 residues. The DNA of the CDR3 is TGTGCCACCAGCCCACCTGGGGTAGCGGGGCGGTACGAGCAGTACTTC. Its translation: CATSPPGVAGRYEQYF.

J is TRBJ1-3 and V is TRBV4-1; D call uncertain. This CDR3 is built from 14 residues. CDR1 is MGHRA, CDR2 YSYEKL, per germline. V was clipped by 0 bases and J by 3 bases, with 6 bases between them. This chain's CDR3 is CASSQDVGGNTIYF. The CDR3 coding sequence is TGCGCCAGCAGCCAAGACGTAGGTGGAAACACCATATATTTT.

V and J are TRBV9 and TRBJ2-3; D gene ambiguous. Germline-derived CDR1 and CDR2 are SGDLS and YYNGEE. CDR3 size: 15 residues. Trimming cost V 4 bases and J 5 bases, with 17 bases left between them. The CDR3 coding sequence is TGTGCCAGCAGCCCATACTATACGGTCGGAGATACGCAGTATTTT. Translating it yields CASSPYYTVGDTQYF.

CDR3 in DNA: TGCGCCAGCAGCCCCATCCTAGCGGGACTACCCGCGAACACCGGGGAGCTGTTTTTT. This sequence encodes CASSPILAGLPANTGELFF. The V gene is TRBV4-1, the J gene TRBJ2-2, with 9 bases lining up with TRBD2. This CDR3 spans 19 amino acids. V lost 4 bases, J lost 0 bases, and 12 bases stayed unmatched. CDR1 MGHRA and CDR2 YSYEKL come from the germline V gene.

This clone was picked up a small number of times. The chain couples TRBV7-2 to TRBJ2-2; D is uncertain. The CDR3 sequence is 13 residues long. V lost 0 bases and J lost 9, with 8 bases in between. Germline V gene lookup returns CDR1 SGHTA and CDR2 FQGNSA. CDR3 bases: TGTGCCAGCAGCTTAGCGCCGGGTCGGGAGCTGTTTTTT. Amino acids: CASSLAPGRELFF.

The chain employs TRBV14 and TRBJ2-1, with D possibly TRBD2 on 6 matching bases. Trimming took off 1 base at V and 6 bases at J, with 13 bases between the two ends. CDR3 size: 15 residues. The germline V gene encodes CDR1 SGHDN and CDR2 FVKESK. The CDR3 loop is CASSQAPREANEQFF. CDR3 coding DNA: TGTGCCAGCAGCCAAGCCCCCAGGGAGGCCAATGAGCAGTTCTTC.

V and J are TRBV2 and TRBJ2-7; D unclear. The CDR3 is made up of 11 amino acids. With 8 bases removed from V and 3 bases from J, the gap between germline ends came to 8 bases. Per germline, CDR1 SNHLY and CDR2 FYNNEI. CDR3 nucleotides: TGTGCCAGCGAGCTTCTCTACGAGCAGTACTTC. The encoded protein is CASELLYEQYF.

This chain connects TRBV5-1 to TRBJ2-2; TRBD1 matches at 10 bases. The ends lost 8 bases at V and 7 bases at J; junction bases unmatched: 11. The CDR3 totals 15 residues. Germline V gene lookup returns CDR1 SGHRS and CDR2 YFSETQ. CDR3 sequence (DNA): TGCGCCAGTGAGACCGGGACAGGGGTTGGCGGGGAGCTGTTTTTT. As protein: CASETGTGVGGELFF.

This clone was seen a handful of times. The J gene is TRBJ2-1, the V gene TRBV5-4; 7 bases map to TRBD1. Trimming at V came to 4 bases and at J to 7 bases, leaving 8 bases not matched to a gene. The CDR3 is 14 residues long. The germline gives CDR1 SGHNT, CDR2 YYREEE (reference sequence). The CDR3 DNA sequence: TGTGCCAGCAGCCTGATAGGGACAGTAAATGAGCAGTTCTTC. It specifies CASSLIGTVNEQFF.

The chain uses TRBV19 and TRBJ2-1; no firm D call. Trimming shortened V by 3 bases and J by 6 bases, and 3 bases separated the two germline ends. Germline lookup yields CDR1 LNHDA and CDR2 SQIVND (reference sequence). The CDR3 covers 11 residues. In DNA, the CDR3 is TGTGCCAGTAGTATTTTCAATGAGCAGTTCTTC. Amino acids: CASSIFNEQFF.

This clone was counted only a few times. The chain links TRBV25-1 to TRBJ2-7; D might be TRBD1 (5 bases). The CDR3 is 15 residues long. Germline assignment: CDR1 MGHDK and CDR2 SYGVNS. V lost 3 bases to trimming and J lost 3 bases, with 15 bases between them. The DNA of the CDR3 is TGTGCCAGCAGTGAGGTAAGGGGTCTCGGCTACGAGCAGTACTTC. Protein sequence: CASSEVRGLGYEQYF.

This rearrangement joins TRBV14 to TRBJ1-6, with 7 bases fitting TRBD1. The CDR3 runs 16 residues. The ends lost 1 base at V and 7 bases at J; junction bases unmatched: 7. Germline lookup yields CDR1 SGHDN and CDR2 FVKESK. This CDR3 reads CASSQGPGQRNSPLHF. The DNA of the CDR3 is TGTGCCAGCAGCCAAGGACCGGGACAGAGAAATTCACCCCTCCACTTT. Looking up the rest from reference TRBV14 and TRBJ1-6 gives the full variable domain: EAGVTQFPSHSVIEKGQTVTLRCDPISGHDNLYWYRRVMGKEIKFLLHFVKESKQDESGMPNNRFLAERTGGTYSTLKVQPAELEDSGVYFCASSQGPGQRNSPLHFGNGTRLTVT.

This clone was observed a few times. The chain carries TRBV30 and TRBJ2-3; D gene unclear. The germline CDR1 and CDR2 sequences are GTSNPN and SVGIG (reference sequence). V was trimmed by 7 bases and J by 0 bases, leaving 8 bases between them. The CDR3 covers 12 residues. CDR3 bases: TGTGCCTCCCGGGCTAGCACAGATACGCAGTATTTT. Translated, it gives CASRASTDTQYF. Looking up the rest from reference TRBV30 and TRBJ2-3 gives the full variable domain: SQTIHQWPATLVQPVGSPLSLECTVEGTSNPNLYWYRQAAGRGLQLLFYSVGIGQISSEVPQNLSASRPQDRQFILSSKKLLLSDSGFYLCASRASTDTQYFGPGTRLTVL.